Presented here are 29 T cell receptor beta chains from one specimen sequenced in a study of identical twins. TCRdb passed the 5' RACE reads through MiXCR, listing each CDR3 protein once. This repertoire shows 1.5 million to 2 million distinct CDR3 sequences, roughly a third found once; its top ten account for less than 0.35%. Sequenced input: cord blood. The source is a newborn girl in good health.

The chain joins TRBV7-2 to TRBJ2-3; 9 bases align to TRBD2. The V segment lost 5 bases and the J segment 8 bases; nucleotides outside the gene matches: 20. The CDR3 is 18 residues long. CDR1 is SGHTA and CDR2 is FQGNSA in the germline V gene. The CDR3 region has the DNA TGTGCCAGCAGCCATGAGTTGGCCCTAGCGGGATCCGTCGGTACGCAGTATTTT. Translated, it gives CASSHELALAGSVGTQYF.

This clonotype was seen more than once but under ten times. V usage is TRBV3-1 and J usage is TRBJ2-3; 7 bases are shared with TRBD2. Germline CDR1 is LGHDT and CDR2 is YNNKEL (reference sequence). The CDR3 is 17 amino acids. J lost 4 bases, V lost 0 bases, and 10 bases had no gene match. The CDR3 loop is CASSQDQRGSGSDTQYF. The DNA of the CDR3 is TGTGCCAGCAGCCAAGATCAACGCGGGAGCGGATCAGATACGCAGTATTTT.

This clonotype has at least ten counts. This chain connects TRBV9 to TRBJ1-2, with D possibly matching TRBD1 (6 bases). With 0 bases removed from V and 4 bases from J, the gap between germline ends came to 10 bases. The CDR3 extends over 14 amino acids. CDR1 and CDR2 from the germline V gene are SGDLS and YYNGEE. Here the CDR3 DNA reads TGTGCCAGCAGCGTAGGCGGACAGCTCTATGGCTACACCTTC. Residues: CASSVGGQLYGYTF.

In this sample, this clonotype turned up a few times. This rearrangement joins TRBV20-1 to TRBJ1-2, with 8 bases aligning to TRBD1. Looked up from germline, CDR1 is DFQATT and CDR2 is SNEGSKA (reference sequence). Unmatched junction bases numbered 2, after V lost 4 bases and J lost 4 bases. There are 12 residues in the CDR3. The DNA of the CDR3 is TGCAGTGCTAATGACAGGGGCTATGGCTACACCTTC. It translates to CSANDRGYGYTF.

This clonotype was detected only a few times. The V and J genes are TRBV6-2 or TRBV6-3 and TRBJ2-7; D gene uncertain. In germline, CDR1 is MNHEY, CDR2 SVGEGT. This CDR3 region has 13 residues. V was trimmed by 2 bases and J by 3 bases, leaving 8 bases between them. CDR3 DNA sequence: TGTGCCAGCAGTTACGGGGAACACTACGAGCAGTACTTC. This codes for CASSYGEHYEQYF.

The V gene is TRBV7-2, the J gene TRBJ2-1; D possibly matches TRBD1 or TRBD2 (6 bases each). The DNA end is a closer match to TRBJ2-7, so the J assignment may be wrong. CDR3 length: 13 amino acids. From germline, CDR1 is SGHTA and CDR2 FQGNSA. The CDR3 region has the DNA TGTGCCAGCAGCGTACAGGGAGGTGATGAGCAGTACTTC. It yields the protein CASSVQGGDEQYF.

A few counts support this clonotype. V usage is TRBV5-1 and J usage is TRBJ2-7; D is uncertain. The CDR3 extends over 13 amino acids. CDR1 and CDR2 from the germline V gene are SGHRS and YFSETQ. V was clipped by 1 base and J by 2 bases, with 7 bases between them. The CDR3 DNA reads as TGCGCCAGCAGCTTGCGGTACGCCTACGAGCAGTACTTC. Amino acid sequence: CASSLRYAYEQYF. Complete variable domain (other parts from reference TRBV5-1 and TRBJ2-7): KAGVTQTPRYLIKTRGQQVTLSCSPISGHRSVSWYQQTPGQGLQFLFEYFSETQRNKGNFPGRFSGRQFSNSRSEMNVSTLELGDSALYLCASSLRYAYEQYFGPGTRLTVT.

The V call is TRBV28, the J call TRBJ1-5; tentative D call: TRBD1 (6 bases). Germline V gene data show CDR1 as MDHEN and CDR2 as SYDVKM. CDR3 length equals 17 residues. V lost 7 bases and J lost 1, with 20 bases in between. CDR3 in DNA: TGTGCCAGCAAACAAGAGAGATACAGGGAAAGCAATCAGCCCCAGCATTTT. This gives the protein CASKQERYRESNQPQHF.

This rearrangement joins TRBV5-1 to TRBJ1-1; D is perhaps TRBD1 (5 bases). The CDR3 extends over 16 amino acids. Germline V CDR1 and CDR2: SGHRS, YFSETQ. The V and J ends lost 0 bases and 3 bases respectively, with 15 bases between them. The CDR3: CASSLGTVTVDTEAFF. The DNA of the CDR3 is TGCGCCAGCAGCTTGGGGACGGTGACAGTGGACACTGAAGCTTTCTTT.

This rearrangement joins TRBV11-2 to TRBJ2-4; D is unresolved. The CDR3 has 15 amino acids. The germline gives CDR1 SGHAT, CDR2 FQNNGV. Trimming stripped 1 base from V and 7 bases from J, with 14 bases between. CDR3 bases: TGTGCCAGCAGCTTAGTGGTGGGCTCAGATAACATTCAGTACTTC. This codes for CASSLVVGSDNIQYF.

This clonotype was seen ten or more times. The gene calls are TRBV24-1 and TRBJ2-7; 7 nucleotides agree with TRBD1. V was pared by 5 bases and J by 5 bases, with 8 bases of the junction left unmatched. This CDR3 region has 14 residues. In germline, CDR1 is KGHDR, CDR2 SFDVKD. DNA for the CDR3: TGTGCCACCAGTGTACGAGACAGGGATAACGAGCAGTACTTC. Translating gives CATSVRDRDNEQYF.

The V call is TRBV27, the J call TRBJ1-2, with 7 positions matching TRBD1. Per the germline V gene, CDR1 is MNHEY and CDR2 is SMNVEV (reference sequence). This CDR3 has 16 residues. Trimming cost V 2 bases and J 5 bases; bases outside gene matches: 11. The CDR3 DNA is TGTGCCAGCAGTTTAGGGCCAGGGGGTCATGGGTATGGCTACACCTTC. The encoded protein is CASSLGPGGHGYGYTF.

This chain connects TRBV12-3 or TRBV12-4 to TRBJ2-3, with D possibly being TRBD1 (6 bases). The V and J ends lost 3 bases and 1 base respectively, with 14 bases between them. This CDR3 region has 16 residues. CDR3 protein: CASSFSPTGRTDTQYF. The CDR3 DNA is TGTGCCAGCAGTTTTTCCCCGACAGGCCGCACAGATACGCAGTATTTT.

This clonotype has a handful of counts. J is TRBJ1-2 and V is TRBV13; D remains ambiguous. The V end lost 6 bases, the J end lost 7 bases, and 6 bases lay between the germline ends. There are 10 residues in the CDR3. The germline V gene has CDR1 PRHDT and CDR2 FYEKMQ (reference sequence). The CDR3 protein is CASREGGYTF. The CDR3 nucleotides are TGTGCCAGCAGGGAGGGTGGCTACACCTTC.

The chain employs TRBV5-6 and TRBJ1-4, with TRBD1 matching 11 bases. Germline values: CDR1 SGHDT, CDR2 YYEEEE. The V segment lost 4 bases and the J segment 7 bases; nucleotides outside the gene matches: 6. The CDR3 extends over 15 amino acids. In nucleotides, the CDR3 is TGTGCCAGCAGCCACACCGGGACAGGGGGTGAAAAACTGTTTTTT. Its translation is CASSHTGTGGEKLFF.

This clonotype occurred many times. This chain joins TRBV7-2 and TRBJ1-1; D uncertain. The V end lost 3 bases, the J end lost 6 bases, and 8 bases lay between the germline ends. CDR1 is SGHTA, CDR2 FQGNSA, per germline. CDR3 length: 12 amino acids. CDR3 residues: CASSFMGAEAFF. The CDR3, as DNA: TGTGCCAGCAGCTTCATGGGAGCTGAAGCTTTCTTT.

This clonotype turned up a few times. This chain uses TRBV2 with TRBJ1-5; a weak D match, TRBD1 (5 bases). The CDR3 runs to 18 residues. CDR1 and CDR2 from the germline V gene are SNHLY and FYNNEI. V lost 4 bases, J lost 1 base, and 20 bases lay in between. The CDR3 reads CASSAEVTGAGSNQPQHF. In DNA form, the CDR3 reads TGTGCCAGCAGTGCCGAAGTGACTGGGGCAGGGAGCAATCAGCCCCAGCATTTT.

The rearrangement uses TRBV4-2 and TRBJ2-5; possibly TRBD1 or TRBD2 for D (6 bases each). CDR1 and CDR2 from the germline V gene are LGHNA and YNFKEQ. The length of the CDR3 is 15 residues. Trimming left V 2 bases short and J 11 bases short, with 21 bases between. The CDR3 spells CASSQFSGGRNEQYF. CDR3 DNA: TGTGCCAGCAGCCAATTTAGTGGGGGGCGCAATGAGCAGTACTTC.

The CDR3 sequence is CSVEVGLAFPYNEQYF. The CDR3 nucleotides are TGCAGCGTTGAAGTTGGACTAGCGTTTCCCTACAATGAGCAGTACTTC. The chain recombines TRBV29-1 with TRBJ2-7; 9 bases map to TRBD2. Germline CDR1 is SQVTM and CDR2 is ANQGSEA. The CDR3 is made up of 16 amino acids. The junction had 14 bases not matched to a gene; V was cut back by 1 base and J by 7 bases.

This clonotype was detected a few times. The rearrangement links TRBV20-1 to TRBJ2-3; the D is unclear. Germline CDR1 reads DFQATT; CDR2 reads SNEGSKA (reference sequence). The CDR3 has 15 amino acids. V lost 5 bases, J lost 8 bases, and 23 bases lay in between. The CDR3 spells CSAPPGLTLPITQYF. The CDR3, as DNA: TGCAGTGCTCCACCGGGCCTCACGCTTCCTATTACGCAGTATTTT.

A single count supports this clonotype. Written as DNA, the CDR3 is TGTGCCAGCAGTGGTTACTTCGGGCCCAACACTGAAGCTTTCTTT. It yields the protein CASSGYFGPNTEAFF. This chain links TRBV6-1 with TRBJ1-1; D is ambiguous. The CDR3 is 15 amino acids. V was trimmed by 4 bases and J by 2 bases, leaving 14 bases between them. Germline V CDR1 and CDR2: MNHNS, SASEGT.

This clonotype was picked up a small number of times. The chain combines TRBV28 with TRBJ2-1, with TRBD2 matching over 13 bases. After removal of 5 bases from V and 7 bases from J, the junction contained 8 bases not matched to a gene. This CDR3 spans 16 amino acids. Per the germline V gene, CDR1 is MDHEN and CDR2 is SYDVKM. CDR3 bases: TGTGCCAGCAGTGCAGACGGACTAGCGGGAGTTAATGAGCAGTTCTTC. It is translated as CASSADGLAGVNEQFF.

This chain uses TRBV5-1 with TRBJ2-3; a possible D gene is TRBD2 (6 bases). Germline V gene sequence: CDR1 SGHRS, CDR2 YFSETQ. Between the trimmed V and J ends, which lost 2 bases and 0 bases, there was a span of 13 bases. CDR3 length: 16 amino acids. The CDR3 loop is CASSFARRASTDTQYF. The DNA of the CDR3 is TGCGCCAGCAGCTTTGCCCGGAGGGCTAGCACAGATACGCAGTATTTT.

The V and J genes are TRBV10-2 and TRBJ1-1; 12 bases map to TRBD1. V gave up 8 bases and J gave up 1 base; unmatched junction bases: 5. Germline V lookup: CDR1 WSHSY, CDR2 SAAADI. This CDR3 spans 15 amino acids. CDR3 region: CASLPGQGANTEAFF. CDR3 nucleotide sequence: TGCGCCAGCCTCCCGGGACAGGGGGCGAACACTGAAGCTTTCTTT.

The chain links TRBV5-1 to TRBJ2-1, with 10 bases fitting TRBD2. V dropped 4 bases and J dropped 0; count of bases not matched to a gene: 7. The germline V gene encodes CDR1 SGHRS and CDR2 YFSETQ. This CDR3 contains 17 residues. The CDR3 DNA sequence: TGCGCCAGCAGCCCCTACGCTAGCGGGAGCTCCTACAATGAGCAGTTCTTC. This codes for CASSPYASGSSYNEQFF.

This sequence joins TRBV27 and TRBJ2-1; D not resolved. V lost 5 bases and J 9 bases, leaving 11 bases between the germline ends. Germline CDR1 and CDR2: MNHEY and SMNVEV (reference sequence). This CDR3 has 12 amino acids. CDR3 loop: CASSRETSEQFF. The CDR3 DNA reads as TGTGCCAGCAGTCGTGAAACGAGTGAGCAGTTCTTC.

In this sample, this clonotype turned up a few times. The chain recombines TRBV13 with TRBJ2-5; 10 bases line up with TRBD2. The V gene end was trimmed by 3 bases and the J gene end by 5 bases; junction bases not matched to a gene: 6. CDR1 and CDR2 from the germline V gene are PRHDT and FYEKMQ (reference sequence). This CDR3 spans 15 amino acids. Here the CDR3 reads CASSFQLAGTETQYF. As DNA, the CDR3 is TGTGCCAGCAGCTTTCAACTAGCGGGAACGGAGACCCAGTACTTC.

The chain combines TRBV24-1 with TRBJ2-6; D remains unclear. The CDR3 loop spans 17 amino acids. V was shortened by 0 bases and J by 0 bases, with 8 bases between the two germline ends. Per germline, CDR1 KGHDR and CDR2 SFDVKD. CDR3 in DNA: TGTGCCACCAGTGATTTGGGCCCCAGCTCTGGGGCCAACGTCCTGACTTTC. Amino acids: CATSDLGPSSGANVLTF.

The J gene is TRBJ1-2, the V gene TRBV6-6, with 9 nucleotides matching TRBD1. The V gene's germline CDR1 is MNHNY and CDR2 SVGAGI (reference sequence). The CDR3 runs 13 residues. V lost 5 bases to trimming and J lost 6 bases; unmatched junction nucleotides: 4. The CDR3: CASSEDRGNGYTF. Here the CDR3 DNA reads TGTGCCAGCAGTGAGGACAGGGGAAATGGCTACACCTTC.